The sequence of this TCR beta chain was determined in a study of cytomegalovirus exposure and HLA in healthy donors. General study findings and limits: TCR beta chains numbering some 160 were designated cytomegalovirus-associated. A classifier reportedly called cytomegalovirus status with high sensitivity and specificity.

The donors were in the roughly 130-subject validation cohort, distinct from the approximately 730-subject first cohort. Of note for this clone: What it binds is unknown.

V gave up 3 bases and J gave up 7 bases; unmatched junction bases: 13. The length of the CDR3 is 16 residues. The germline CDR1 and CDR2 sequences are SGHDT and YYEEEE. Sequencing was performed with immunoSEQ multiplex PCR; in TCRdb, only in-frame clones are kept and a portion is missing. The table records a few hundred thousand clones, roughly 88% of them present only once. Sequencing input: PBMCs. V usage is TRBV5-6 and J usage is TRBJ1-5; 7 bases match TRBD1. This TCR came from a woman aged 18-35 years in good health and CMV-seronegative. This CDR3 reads CASSYAQGVLGQPQHF. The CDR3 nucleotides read TGTGCCAGCAGCTACGCCCAGGGGGTCCTCGGACAGCCCCAGCATTTT. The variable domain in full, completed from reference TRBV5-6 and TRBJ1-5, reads DAGVTQSPTHLIKTRGQQVTLRCSPKSGHDTVSWYQQALGQGPQFIFQYYEEEERQRGNFPDRFSGHQFPNYSSELNVNALLLGDSALYLCASSYAQGVLGQPQHFGDGTRLSIL.